These 21 T cell receptor beta chains share one sample of origin, sequenced in a study of identical twins. TCRdb reprocessed the 5' RACE reads via MiXCR and lists one record per CDR3 protein. The repertoire holds approximately 550,000 distinct CDR3 sequences, with under 25% as singletons. The sample also formed part of further work on yellow fever vaccine responses in identical twins.

The sequenced sample was CD4+ T cells sorted from blood. Receptors were obtained from a woman aged 18-35 years in good health.

This clonotype has a handful of counts. The chain is built from TRBV5-1 and TRBJ2-3; 10 positions match TRBD1. Germline V gene data show CDR1 as SGHRS and CDR2 as YFSETQ. The CDR3 has 15 amino acids. V lost 3 bases, J lost 3 bases, and 4 bases stayed unmatched. The CDR3 region has the DNA TGCGCCAGCAGCTGGACAGGGGGAGAGACAGATACGCAGTATTTT. It is translated as CASSWTGGETDTQYF.

The J gene is TRBJ2-1, the V gene TRBV5-1; 9 nucleotides agree with TRBD2. After removal of 4 bases from V and 2 bases from J, the junction contained 7 bases not matched to a gene. CDR1 and CDR2 from the germline V gene are SGHRS and YFSETQ. The CDR3 covers 16 residues. CDR3 nucleotides: TGCGCCAGCAGCCGTACAAGACTAGCGGCCTACAATGAGCAGTTCTTC. This codes for CASSRTRLAAYNEQFF. Full variable domain (remainder filled in from reference TRBV5-1 and TRBJ2-1): KAGVTQTPRYLIKTRGQQVTLSCSPISGHRSVSWYQQTPGQGLQFLFEYFSETQRNKGNFPGRFSGRQFSNSRSEMNVSTLELGDSALYLCASSRTRLAAYNEQFFGPGTRLTVL.

The chain uses TRBV24-1 and TRBJ2-5, with D possibly TRBD1 on 6 matching bases. V shed 6 bases and J shed 5 bases, with 15 bases lying between them. CDR3 size: 14 residues. Germline CDR1 and CDR2: KGHDR and SFDVKD. Here the CDR3 reads CATSKSGAGETQYF. The CDR3 DNA is TGTGCCACCAGTAAGTCAGGGGCTGGGGAGACCCAGTACTTC.

The chain couples TRBV19 to TRBJ1-2; D call uncertain. The CDR3 has 15 amino acids. CDR1 is LNHDA, CDR2 SQIVND, per germline (reference sequence). The germline V and J ends were trimmed by 5 bases and 1 base, with 14 bases remaining between them. The DNA of the CDR3 is TGTGCCAGTAGTCCGCAGGACGGACGTAACTATGGCTACACCTTC. Residues: CASSPQDGRNYGYTF.

The rearrangement links TRBV6-1 to TRBJ1-1; 8 bases line up with TRBD1. This CDR3 region has 15 residues. Unmatched junction bases numbered 9, after V lost 5 bases and J lost 4 bases. CDR1 and CDR2 (germline): MNHNS, SASEGT. This chain's CDR3 is CASSPSDRGFTEAFF. The CDR3 coding sequence is TGTGCCAGCAGTCCCTCCGACAGGGGCTTCACTGAAGCTTTCTTT.

The table lists this clonotype with a few counts. This chain connects TRBV4-1 to TRBJ2-5; 8 nucleotides match TRBD2. CDR3 size: 17 residues. Germline values: CDR1 MGHRA, CDR2 YSYEKL. Trimming removed 2 bases from V and 1 base from J; junction bases left unmatched: 9. CDR3 coding DNA: TGCGCCAGCAGCCAAAACGCCGGGACTAGAGGCCAAGAGACCCAGTACTTC. Translated, it gives CASSQNAGTRGQETQYF.

V usage is TRBV10-3 and J usage is TRBJ2-5; 8 bases align to TRBD2. The junction had 4 bases not matched to a gene; V was cut back by 3 bases and J by 1 base. The CDR3 contains 15 residues. From germline, CDR1 is ENHRY and CDR2 SYGVKD. DNA of the CDR3: TGTGCCATCAGTGATCGGGGGGGCAGCCAAGAGACCCAGTACTTC. Translating it yields CAISDRGGSQETQYF.

The CDR3 is CSARGGSFGEQYF. The CDR3 nucleotides read TGCAGTGCTAGGGGGGGGAGTTTCGGCGAGCAGTACTTC. The genes are TRBV20-1 and TRBJ2-7, with 7 bases identical to TRBD2. V lost 3 bases and J lost 6; bases outside the gene matches: 8. Germline V lookup: CDR1 DFQATT, CDR2 SNEGSKA (reference sequence). This CDR3 is 13 amino acids long.

There are a few counts of this clonotype. The V call is TRBV14, the J call TRBJ2-4; no firm D call. Germline CDR1 reads SGHDN; CDR2 reads FVKESK. V was clipped by 4 bases and J by 5 bases, with 9 bases between them. This CDR3 has 13 residues. CDR3 loop: CASSLTFQNIQYF. The CDR3 DNA follows: TGTGCCAGCAGCCTTACCTTCCAAAACATTCAGTACTTC.

The chain links TRBV10-3 to TRBJ2-7; D call uncertain. Germline V lookup: CDR1 ENHRY, CDR2 SYGVKD. The ends were cut back, 0 bases at V and 2 bases at J, with 2 bases in the middle. CDR3 length equals 12 residues. The DNA of the CDR3 is TGTGCCATCAGTGAGTCCCCCTACGAGCAGTACTTC. Translating it yields CAISESPYEQYF.

For the CDR3, the DNA is TGCGCCAGCAGCTGGGGGACAGGGGACTCCTACGAGCAGTACGTC. Its translation is CASSWGTGDSYEQYV. The rearrangement joins TRBV5-1 to TRBJ2-7; 10 bases line up with TRBD1. This CDR3 has 15 residues. The germline CDR1 and CDR2 sequences are SGHRS and YFSETQ. The V segment lost 3 bases and the J segment 0 bases; nucleotides outside the gene matches: 3.

This clonotype has more than one count but fewer than ten. The chain links TRBV7-9 to TRBJ2-5; D not resolved. Germline V CDR1 and CDR2: SEHNR, FQNEAQ (reference sequence). CDR3 length: 15 amino acids. V lost 5 bases, J lost 2 bases, and 15 bases lay in between. The chain's CDR3 is CASSRTANLQETQYF. The CDR3 DNA is TGTGCCAGCAGCCGTACAGCAAACCTACAAGAGACCCAGTACTTC.

This clonotype was counted at least ten times. The J gene is TRBJ1-1, the V gene TRBV29-1; tentatively, D is TRBD1 (6 bases). This CDR3 is 12 amino acids long. V dropped 4 bases and J dropped 5 bases, with 11 bases sitting between them. CDR1 SQVTM and CDR2 ANQGSEA come from the germline V gene. Here the CDR3 reads CSVAGGRTEAFF. The CDR3 coding sequence is TGCAGCGTTGCGGGGGGCAGGACTGAAGCTTTCTTT. The variable domain in full, with the rest retrieved from reference TRBV29-1 and TRBJ1-1, is SAVISQKPSRDICQRGTSLTIQCQVDSQVTMMFWYRQQPGQSLTLIATANQGSEATYESGFVIDKFPISRPNLTFSTLTVSNMSPEDSSIYLCSVAGGRTEAFFGQGTRLTVV.

The chain employs TRBV7-8 and TRBJ1-4, with no clear D. Trimming shortened V by 5 bases and J by 3 bases, and 10 bases separated the two germline ends. Germline V gene data show CDR1 as SGHVS and CDR2 as FQNEAQ. The CDR3 sequence is 14 residues long. CDR3 sequence (DNA): TGTGCCAGCAGCCACAGTGTCCCTAATGAAAAACTGTTTTTT. Translation gives CASSHSVPNEKLFF.

The chain uses TRBV20-1 and TRBJ2-1; 8 bases map to TRBD2. CDR1 and CDR2 (germline): DFQATT, SNEGSKA (reference sequence). The ends lost 2 bases at V and 4 bases at J; junction bases unmatched: 7. This CDR3 is built from 15 residues. The CDR3 region has the DNA TGCAGTGCTAGAATACTAGCGGATAAGTACAATGAGCAGTTCTTC. This codes for CSARILADKYNEQFF.

The chain couples TRBV12-3 or TRBV12-4 to TRBJ1-6; 9 positions agree with TRBD1. V trimming: 5 bases; J trimming: 6 bases; junction bases outside the gene matches: 2. The CDR3 is 14 residues long. CDR3 protein: CASSGTGSNSPLHF. Written as DNA, the CDR3 is TGTGCCAGCAGTGGGACAGGGTCTAATTCACCCCTCCACTTT.

This chain connects TRBV4-2 to TRBJ2-3; 11 bases fit TRBD2. The ends lost 0 bases at V and 1 base at J; junction bases unmatched: 9. The CDR3 runs to 19 residues. Germline-derived CDR1 and CDR2 are LGHNA and YNFKEQ. CDR3 sequence reads: CASSQEGLAGGSGTDTQYF. The DNA of the CDR3 is TGTGCCAGCAGCCAAGAGGGGCTAGCGGGAGGAAGCGGCACAGATACGCAGTATTTT.

The chain links TRBV29-1 to TRBJ2-1; D might be TRBD1 (6 bases). The germline CDR1 and CDR2 sequences are SQVTM and ANQGSEA. CDR3 length equals 14 residues. V lost 3 bases to trimming and J lost 6 bases, with 15 bases between them. The CDR3 bases are TGCAGCGTTGACCAGGGGCTTGGACTCAATGAGCAGTTCTTC. This translates into CSVDQGLGLNEQFF.

The table lists this clonotype with many counts. The V and J genes are TRBV12-3 or TRBV12-4 and TRBJ2-5; TRBD1 is a possible D gene (6 bases). The CDR3 is made up of 13 amino acids. V gave up 3 bases and J gave up 5 bases, with 10 bases separating them. The CDR3 DNA follows: TGTGCCAGCAGTTTGGGACATGGCGAGACCCAGTACTTC. It encodes CASSLGHGETQYF.

This clonotype was found a few times. This chain links TRBV29-1 with TRBJ2-2; 9 bases match TRBD1. Trimming cost V 5 bases and J 5 bases; bases outside gene matches: 9. Germline lookup yields CDR1 SQVTM and CDR2 ANQGSEA. The CDR3 is made up of 15 amino acids. In DNA, the CDR3 is TGCAGCGTTAAACCGGACAGGGGATTTACCGGGGAGCTGTTTTTT. It codes for CSVKPDRGFTGELFF.

A few counts support this clonotype. The V and J genes are TRBV4-1 and TRBJ2-3, with TRBD2 matching 12 bases. Per the germline V gene, CDR1 is MGHRA and CDR2 is YSYEKL. Trimming took 4 bases from V and 3 from J; bases not matched to a gene: 8. The CDR3 totals 17 residues. The CDR3 reads CASSRLLAGGRTDTQYF. CDR3 nucleotides: TGCGCCAGCAGCCGACTACTAGCGGGGGGCCGTACAGATACGCAGTATTTT.